The clone carrying this TCR beta chain has ten or more counts. The antigen is not known. The sequenced fragment ends 3 residues before the CDR3 boundary, so the rest is inferred from the germline J gene. This sample was taken from a study of T cell clonality in common variable immunodeficiency. Findings and caveats of the study: Reportedly, TCR beta sequences from common variable immunodeficiency showed fewer deletions and N-nucleotide insertions. What drives increased CVID clonality needs T cell subpopulation sequencing.

TCRdb's copy holds only in-frame clones and misses some; the assay was immunoSEQ multiplex PCR. Listed for the sample are 40,000 to 60,000 clones, none seen a single time. CDR3 size: 17 residues. V shed 5 bases and J 7 bases; nucleotides not matched to a gene: 16. The germline gives CDR1 SGHTA, CDR2 FQGTGA. Each donor provided roughly 4.5 to 8 ml of heparinized whole blood. The chain joins TRBV7-3 to TRBJ2-1; 8 nucleotides line up with TRBD2. Input material: peripheral blood mononuclear cells. The clonotype was recovered from a person between 18 and 75 years old in good health. The CDR3 loop reads CASSPSGVPGGQNEQFF. Incomplete CDR3 DNA: TGTGCCAGCAGCCCATCCGGGGTTCCGGGAGGGCAGAATGAG.